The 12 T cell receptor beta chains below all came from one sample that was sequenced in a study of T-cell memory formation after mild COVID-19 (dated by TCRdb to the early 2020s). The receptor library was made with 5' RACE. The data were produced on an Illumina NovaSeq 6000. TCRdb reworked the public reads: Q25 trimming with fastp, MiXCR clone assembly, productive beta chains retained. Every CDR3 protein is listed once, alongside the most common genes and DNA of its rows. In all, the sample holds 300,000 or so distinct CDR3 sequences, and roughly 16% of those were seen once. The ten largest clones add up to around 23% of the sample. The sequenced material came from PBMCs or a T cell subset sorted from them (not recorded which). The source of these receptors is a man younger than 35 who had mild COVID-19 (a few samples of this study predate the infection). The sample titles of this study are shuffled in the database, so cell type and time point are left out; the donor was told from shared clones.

The chain's CDR3 is CASSRTGSGSSYNEQFF. The CDR3, as DNA: TGTGCCAGTAGTAGAACCGGTAGCGGGAGCTCCTACAATGAGCAGTTCTTC. The chain couples TRBV19 to TRBJ2-1, with 9 bases matching TRBD2. The CDR3 has 17 amino acids. V trimming: 4 bases; J trimming: 0 bases; junction bases outside the gene matches: 7. Germline V lookup: CDR1 LNHDA, CDR2 SQIVND (reference sequence).

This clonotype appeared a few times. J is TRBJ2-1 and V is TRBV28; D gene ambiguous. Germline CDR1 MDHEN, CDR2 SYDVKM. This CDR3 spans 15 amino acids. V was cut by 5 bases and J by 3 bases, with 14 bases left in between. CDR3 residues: CASSPVDVSYNEQFF. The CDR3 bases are TGTGCCAGCAGTCCTGTCGACGTGAGCTACAATGAGCAGTTCTTC.

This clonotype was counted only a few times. The CDR3 loop reads CASSFLDSGEAFF. The CDR3 DNA reads TGCGCCAGCAGCTTCCTAGACAGCGGTGAAGCTTTCTTT. The V and J genes are TRBV5-1 and TRBJ1-1; tentatively, D is TRBD1 (5 bases). V was clipped by 2 bases and J by 7 bases, with 12 bases between them. From germline, CDR1 is SGHRS and CDR2 YFSETQ. CDR3 length: 13 residues.

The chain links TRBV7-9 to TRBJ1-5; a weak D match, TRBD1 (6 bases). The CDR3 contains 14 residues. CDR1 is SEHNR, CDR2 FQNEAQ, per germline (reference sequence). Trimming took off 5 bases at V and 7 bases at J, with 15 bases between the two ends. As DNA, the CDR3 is TGTGCCAGCAGCCAGAGCCGGGGGGGCCAGCCCCAGCATTTT. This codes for CASSQSRGGQPQHF. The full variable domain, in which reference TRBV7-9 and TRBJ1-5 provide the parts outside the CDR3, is DTGVSQNPRHKITKRGQNVTFRCDPISEHNRLYWYRQTLGQGPEFLTYFQNEAQLEKSRLLSDRFSAERPKGSFSTLEIQRTEQGDSAMYLCASSQSRGGQPQHFGDGTRLSIL.

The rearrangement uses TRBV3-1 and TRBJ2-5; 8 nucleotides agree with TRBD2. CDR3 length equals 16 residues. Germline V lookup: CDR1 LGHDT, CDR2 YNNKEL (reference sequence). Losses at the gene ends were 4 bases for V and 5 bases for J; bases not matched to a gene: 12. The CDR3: CASSPLGTGGPETQYF. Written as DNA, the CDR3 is TGTGCCAGCAGCCCCCTCGGTACGGGGGGGCCGGAGACCCAGTACTTC.

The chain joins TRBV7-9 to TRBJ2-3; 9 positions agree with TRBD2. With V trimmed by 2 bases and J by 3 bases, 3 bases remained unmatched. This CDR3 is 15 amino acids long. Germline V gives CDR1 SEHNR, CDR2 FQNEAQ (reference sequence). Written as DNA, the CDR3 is TGTGCCAGCAGCTTATATCTAGCGGGGACAGATACGCAGTATTTT. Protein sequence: CASSLYLAGTDTQYF.

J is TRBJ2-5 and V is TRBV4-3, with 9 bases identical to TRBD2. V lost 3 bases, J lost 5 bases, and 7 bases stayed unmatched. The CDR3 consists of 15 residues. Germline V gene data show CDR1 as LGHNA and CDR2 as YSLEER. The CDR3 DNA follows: TGCGCCAGCAGCCAGGGCGCGGGGGGGAGGGAGACCCAGTACTTC. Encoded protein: CASSQGAGGRETQYF.

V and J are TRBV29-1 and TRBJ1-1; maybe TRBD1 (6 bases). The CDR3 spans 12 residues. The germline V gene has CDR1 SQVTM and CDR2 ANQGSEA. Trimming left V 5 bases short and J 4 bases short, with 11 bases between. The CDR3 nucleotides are TGCAGCGTTAGGGGGTCTGTCACTGAAGCTTTCTTT. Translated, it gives CSVRGSVTEAFF.

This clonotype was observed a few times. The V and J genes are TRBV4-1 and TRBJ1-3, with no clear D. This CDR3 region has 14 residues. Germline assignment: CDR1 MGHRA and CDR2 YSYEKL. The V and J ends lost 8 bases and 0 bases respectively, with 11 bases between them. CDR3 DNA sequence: TGCGCCAGCGGCCCACGGGACTCTGGAAACACCATATATTTT. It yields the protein CASGPRDSGNTIYF.

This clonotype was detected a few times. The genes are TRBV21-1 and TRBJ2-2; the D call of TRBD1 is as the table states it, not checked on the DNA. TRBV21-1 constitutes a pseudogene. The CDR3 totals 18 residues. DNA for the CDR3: TGTGCCAGCAGCAAAGCGGCCCCGGGGGCGGGTTACACCGGGGAGCTGTTTTTT. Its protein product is CASSKAAPGAGYTGELFF.

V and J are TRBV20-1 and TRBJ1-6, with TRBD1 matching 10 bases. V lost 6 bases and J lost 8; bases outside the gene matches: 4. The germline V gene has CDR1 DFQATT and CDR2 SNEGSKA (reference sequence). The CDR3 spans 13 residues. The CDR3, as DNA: TGCAGTGCACGGGACAGGGGCTATTCACCCCTCCACTTT. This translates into CSARDRGYSPLHF.

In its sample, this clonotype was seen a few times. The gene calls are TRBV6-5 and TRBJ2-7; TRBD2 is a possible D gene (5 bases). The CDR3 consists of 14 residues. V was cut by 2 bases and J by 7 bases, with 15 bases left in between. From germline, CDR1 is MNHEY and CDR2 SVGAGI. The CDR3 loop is CASSYAASQREQYF. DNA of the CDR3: TGTGCCAGCAGTTACGCGGCATCCCAGCGGGAGCAGTACTTC.